One sample yielded the 11 T cell receptor beta chains listed below, sequenced in a study of spatial heterogeneity in lung cancer. The time point is: blood at routine non-recurrence follow-up after resection. TCRdb re-called the 5' RACE reads through MiXCR, storing one row per CDR3 protein. Of tens of thousands of distinct CDR3 sequences listed, just under 20% are singletons. The sequenced sample was PBMCs, obtained at follow-up. Receptor source: a male donor with early-stage non-small cell lung cancer.

This clonotype was picked up a small number of times. This rearrangement joins TRBV2 to TRBJ2-7, with 7 bases identical to TRBD1. Trimming at V came to 5 bases and at J to 3 bases, leaving 7 bases not matched to a gene. Germline V gene sequence: CDR1 SNHLY, CDR2 FYNNEI. This CDR3 contains 14 residues. CDR3 in DNA: TGTGCCAGCAGTCCCGGGACAGAGATCTACGAGCAGTACTTC. Protein product: CASSPGTEIYEQYF.

This clonotype showed up just a few times. V is TRBV2 and J is TRBJ1-5; 10 nucleotides align to TRBD1. V was clipped by 4 bases and J by 4 bases; unmatched bases: 1. The CDR3 consists of 14 residues. CDR1 and CDR2 (germline): SNHLY, FYNNEI. CDR3 amino acids: CASSGTGGNQPQHF. For the CDR3, the DNA is TGTGCCAGCAGTGGGACAGGGGGGAATCAGCCCCAGCATTTT.

This clonotype showed up just a few times. The rearrangement uses TRBV6-5 and TRBJ2-3, with D perhaps assigned TRBD1 or TRBD2 (5 bases each). Trimming cost V 2 bases and J 5 bases, with 11 bases left between them. This CDR3 comprises 14 residues. Germline-derived CDR1 and CDR2 are MNHEY and SVGAGI. DNA for the CDR3: TGTGCCAGCAGTTACGGGACGCCCAGAGATACGCAGTATTTT. Amino acid sequence: CASSYGTPRDTQYF.

This clonotype turned up a few times. The rearrangement joins TRBV29-1 to TRBJ2-5; 10 bases map to TRBD2. The length of the CDR3 is 13 residues. V lost 6 bases to trimming and J lost 3 bases; unmatched junction nucleotides: 4. Germline-derived CDR1 and CDR2 are SQVTM and ANQGSEA. The chain's CDR3 is CSVDGTSEETQYF. In DNA, the CDR3 is TGCAGCGTGGACGGGACTAGCGAAGAGACCCAGTACTTC.

The chain employs TRBV6-5 and TRBJ1-1, with 7 bases that match TRBD1. Per the germline V gene, CDR1 is MNHEY and CDR2 is SVGAGI. The CDR3 length is 14 residues. The V gene end was trimmed by 4 bases and the J gene end by 0 bases; junction bases not matched to a gene: 2. CDR3 in DNA: TGTGCCAGCAGTTGGGACAGCATGAACACTGAAGCTTTCTTT. Encoded protein: CASSWDSMNTEAFF.

This clonotype was seen a few times. The rearrangement joins TRBV4-3 to TRBJ2-3; the D gene is possibly TRBD1 (5 bases). This CDR3 contains 17 residues. The germline V gene has CDR1 LGHNA and CDR2 YSLEER. Trimming took 0 bases from V and 8 from J, leaving 21 bases between them. The CDR3 nucleotides read TGCGCCAGCAGCCAAGATAGAACAGATCCTAATAGGGGTACGCAGTATTTT. Its protein product is CASSQDRTDPNRGTQYF.

The chain has TRBV5-1 and TRBJ2-7; maybe TRBD2 (6 bases). Looked up from germline, CDR1 is SGHRS and CDR2 is YFSETQ. The length of the CDR3 is 18 residues. Trimming stripped 3 bases from V and 2 bases from J, with 24 bases between. The CDR3 spells CASSSGPPGVAGTYEQYF. The CDR3 bases are TGCGCCAGCAGCTCCGGCCCACCGGGGGTGGCGGGAACCTACGAGCAGTACTTC.

This chain links TRBV7-9 with TRBJ1-1; 8 bases align to TRBD1. Germline V gene sequence: CDR1 SEHNR, CDR2 FQNEAQ (reference sequence). V gave up 6 bases and J gave up 8 bases; unmatched junction bases: 11. The CDR3 contains 14 residues. The CDR3 DNA reads TGTGCCAGCAGACCCCATGGACAGGGAAAAGAAGCTTTCTTT. It specifies CASRPHGQGKEAFF.

The rearrangement joins TRBV9 to TRBJ2-6; 8 bases line up with TRBD1. Germline CDR1 is SGDLS and CDR2 is YYNGEE. Unmatched junction bases numbered 6, after V lost 1 base and J lost 0 bases. CDR3 length: 18 residues. The CDR3 DNA follows: TGTGCCAGCAGCGTAAGGACAGGGACATCCTCTGGGGCCAACGTCCTGACTTTC. Protein product: CASSVRTGTSSGANVLTF.

The rearrangement links TRBV3-1 to TRBJ1-3; TRBD1 might be the D (5 bases). Between the trimmed V and J ends, which lost 3 bases and 0 bases, there was a span of 18 bases. CDR1 LGHDT and CDR2 YNNKEL come from the germline V gene (reference sequence). The CDR3 length is 18 residues. The CDR3 sequence: CASSQVPLTDNSGNTIYF. In nucleotides, the CDR3 is TGTGCCAGCAGCCAGGTTCCCTTGACAGATAACTCTGGAAACACCATATATTTT.

The chain employs TRBV9 and TRBJ2-3; 8 positions agree with TRBD2. V lost 2 bases and J lost 4; bases outside the gene matches: 6. CDR1 is SGDLS, CDR2 YYNGEE, per germline. The CDR3 totals 15 residues. Here the CDR3 DNA reads TGTGCCAGCAGCGTTAACGCGGGAGGTGCAGATACGCAGTATTTT. Residues: CASSVNAGGADTQYF.